One sample yielded the 31 T cell receptor beta chains listed below, sequenced in a study of cytomegalovirus exposure and HLA in healthy donors. PCR primers comprised 60 Vbeta and 13 Jbeta primers. The table came from immunoSEQ multiplex PCR; TCRdb's copy has only in-frame clones and leaves some out. This sample has under 150,000 clones; around four fifths occur once, and the top ten carry approximately 3.6%. Sequencing was performed on PBMCs. The receptors come from a male donor in good health and CMV-seronegative.

This chain connects TRBV7-9 to TRBJ2-2; perhaps TRBD1 as D (6 bases). This CDR3 has 13 residues. CDR1 is SEHNR, CDR2 FQNEAQ, per germline (reference sequence). Trimming took 7 bases from V and 8 from J, leaving 14 bases between them. The CDR3: CASTYRGGGELFF. CDR3 nucleotides: TGTGCCAGCACCTACAGAGGGGGAGGGGAGCTGTTTTTT.

The V call is TRBV4-2, the J call TRBJ2-3; 9 nucleotides line up with TRBD2. The CDR3 is 16 amino acids. CDR1 and CDR2 (germline): LGHNA, YNFKEQ. The trim removed 0 bases at V and 3 bases at J, leaving 4 bases unmatched. CDR3 bases: TGTGCCAGCAGCCAAGAGGCGGGAGGGCGGACAGATACGCAGTATTTT. Protein product: CASSQEAGGRTDTQYF.

This rearrangement joins TRBV6-4 to TRBJ2-3; maybe TRBD2 (5 bases). Germline V CDR1 and CDR2: MRHNA, SNTAGT. This CDR3 comprises 17 residues. V lost 3 bases to trimming and J lost 1 base, with 17 bases between them. CDR3 coding DNA: TGTGCCAGCAGTGAACCGGGAAATCCGTCGGGCACAGATACGCAGTATTTT. Amino acid sequence: CASSEPGNPSGTDTQYF.

This chain connects TRBV10-3 to TRBJ2-3; the match to TRBD2 covers 7 bases. Germline CDR1 ENHRY, CDR2 SYGVKD. Trimming removed 5 bases from V and 2 bases from J; junction bases left unmatched: 1. This CDR3 region has 13 residues. The CDR3 here is CAISWDYTDTQYF. The CDR3 DNA reads as TGTGCCATCAGTTGGGACTACACAGATACGCAGTATTTT.

The chain combines TRBV5-4 with TRBJ1-1; D ambiguous. The V end lost 1 base, the J end lost 0 bases, and 10 bases lay between the germline ends. There are 15 residues in the CDR3. The V gene's germline CDR1 is SGHNT and CDR2 YYREEE (reference sequence). Here the CDR3 reads CASSLRRGMNTEAFF. DNA for the CDR3: TGTGCCAGCAGCTTGCGAAGAGGGATGAACACTGAAGCTTTCTTT.

The chain uses TRBV19 and TRBJ1-4, with D perhaps TRBD1 (6 bases). Trimming stripped 5 bases from V and 8 bases from J, with 21 bases between. Germline CDR1 reads LNHDA; CDR2 reads SQIVND (reference sequence). The CDR3 is 16 residues long. The DNA of the CDR3 is TGTGCCAGTAGTCAGACCGCAGGGGCGAGGGAGGAAAAACTGTTTTTT. This sequence encodes CASSQTAGAREEKLFF.

The CDR3: CASRDSFRTRFFNEQFF. DNA of the CDR3: TGTGCCAGCAGAGACTCATTCCGGACTAGGTTTTTCAATGAGCAGTTCTTC. This rearrangement joins TRBV28 to TRBJ2-1, with 7 bases lining up with TRBD2. V was pared by 6 bases and J by 6 bases, with 17 bases of the junction left unmatched. Germline V gives CDR1 MDHEN, CDR2 SYDVKM. The CDR3 runs 17 residues.

V is TRBV27 and J is TRBJ1-1, with TRBD1 identical over 7 bases. Germline CDR1 and CDR2: MNHEY and SMNVEV (reference sequence). V shed 3 bases and J 0 bases; nucleotides not matched to a gene: 4. The CDR3 has 15 amino acids. The CDR3 is CASSLTGHLNTEAFF. The CDR3 DNA reads TGTGCCAGCAGTTTGACAGGGCACCTGAACACTGAAGCTTTCTTT.

The gene calls are TRBV6-6 and TRBJ1-2, with D possibly TRBD1 on 5 matching bases. Germline CDR1 and CDR2: MNHNY and SVGAGI (reference sequence). The CDR3 is 14 amino acids. The V end was cut by 0 bases, the J end by 6 bases, with 11 bases between. CDR3 sequence reads: CASSYSPVRDGYTF. As DNA, the CDR3 is TGTGCCAGCAGTTACTCCCCGGTCAGGGATGGCTACACCTTC.

V gene TRBV7-9 combines with J gene TRBJ2-5; 12 bases are shared with TRBD2. The closer fit of TRBJ2-7 to the DNA end suggests the J call may be wrong. Germline CDR1 reads SEHNR; CDR2 reads FQNEAQ (reference sequence). This CDR3 region has 15 residues. CDR3 residues: CASSSVTSGGLEQYF. The CDR3 DNA is TGTGCCAGCAGCTCAGTCACTAGCGGGGGGCTCGAGCAGTACTTC.

V is TRBV30 and J is TRBJ2-1, with 10 positions matching TRBD1. The V gene's germline CDR1 is GTSNPN and CDR2 SVGIG (reference sequence). CDR3 length equals 15 residues. Germline trimming cut 3 bases from V and 3 bases from J; bases unmatched to any gene: 5. CDR3 DNA: TGTGCCTGGAGAATGACAGGGGGCAGCTACAATGAGCAGTTCTTC. This encodes CAWRMTGGSYNEQFF.

The chain recombines TRBV4-1 with TRBJ2-2; TRBD1 agrees at 12 bases. Trimming cost V 5 bases and J 7 bases; bases outside gene matches: 5. Germline values: CDR1 MGHRA, CDR2 YSYEKL. The CDR3 totals 15 residues. The CDR3 here is CASSEGQGAVGELFF. CDR3 sequence (DNA): TGCGCCAGCAGCGAGGGACAGGGGGCGGTCGGGGAGCTGTTTTTT.

This chain's CDR3 is CASSQEEAGVGEKLFF. The CDR3 DNA reads as TGTGCCAGCAGCCAGGAAGAGGCGGGGGTGGGCGAAAAACTGTTTTTT. J is TRBJ1-4 and V is TRBV4-2; possible D gene TRBD1, 5 bases. The CDR3 is 16 residues long. V lost 3 bases, J lost 8 bases, and 19 bases lay in between. Germline lookup yields CDR1 LGHNA and CDR2 YNFKEQ.

J is TRBJ1-3 and V is TRBV6-5; D might be TRBD1 (6 bases). The germline CDR1 and CDR2 sequences are MNHEY and SVGAGI. Trimming pared 4 bases from V and 0 bases from J, leaving 13 bases between. This CDR3 contains 16 residues. This CDR3 reads CASSLQGTVSGNTIYF. The CDR3 coding sequence is TGTGCCAGCAGTTTACAGGGTACTGTCTCTGGAAACACCATATATTTT.

J is TRBJ2-7 and V is TRBV5-1; D unclear. From germline, CDR1 is SGHRS and CDR2 YFSETQ. The CDR3 has 15 amino acids. V shed 0 bases and J shed 3 bases, with 13 bases lying between them. The CDR3: CASSLGVSSRYEQYF. The CDR3 DNA sequence: TGCGCCAGCAGCTTGGGTGTTAGCAGTCGCTACGAGCAGTACTTC.

The chain uses TRBV5-1 and TRBJ2-7; TRBD2 matches at 8 bases. CDR1 SGHRS and CDR2 YFSETQ come from the germline V gene. This CDR3 comprises 14 residues. V was clipped by 1 base and J by 2 bases; unmatched bases: 2. The CDR3 sequence: CASSLTSGTYEQYF. CDR3 sequence (DNA): TGCGCCAGCAGCTTGACTAGCGGAACCTACGAGCAGTACTTC.

V is TRBV30 and J is TRBJ2-1; no clear D. V was trimmed by 0 bases and J by 6 bases, leaving 9 bases between them. The CDR3 runs to 13 residues. Germline V lookup: CDR1 GTSNPN, CDR2 SVGIG (reference sequence). Here the CDR3 reads CAWSVGLRNEQFF. In DNA, the CDR3 is TGTGCCTGGAGTGTTGGCCTCCGCAATGAGCAGTTCTTC.

The chain carries TRBV6-5 and TRBJ2-7; TRBD1 is a possible D gene (5 bases). CDR1 and CDR2 from the germline V gene are MNHEY and SVGAGI. Deletions cut 5 bases from V and 3 bases from J, with 17 bases between. The length of the CDR3 is 15 residues. The CDR3 region has the DNA TGTGCCAGCAGTCGGTCAGGGCAAGTAGTCTACGAGCAGTACTTC. Amino acids: CASSRSGQVVYEQYF.

In its sample, this clone was seen a few times. The CDR3 coding sequence is TGTGCCAGCAGCGAGGGACAGGGAGGCGACGAGCAGTACTTC. Residues: CASSEGQGGDEQYF. The V gene is TRBV6-1, the J gene TRBJ2-7; 9 positions match TRBD1. CDR3 length: 14 residues. V was pared by 6 bases and J by 5 bases, with 8 bases of the junction left unmatched. Germline V gene lookup returns CDR1 MNHNS and CDR2 SASEGT.

This clone was counted only a few times. The chain couples TRBV2 to TRBJ1-1; no clear D. Trimming cost V 4 bases and J 8 bases, with 5 bases left between them. This CDR3 comprises 10 residues. From germline, CDR1 is SNHLY and CDR2 FYNNEI. The CDR3 DNA follows: TGTGCCAGCAGTGTCAGGGAAGCTTTCTTT. Translating it yields CASSVREAFF.

The chain uses TRBV19 and TRBJ2-1; D is perhaps TRBD1 (6 bases). This CDR3 spans 15 amino acids. The germline gives CDR1 LNHDA, CDR2 SQIVND (reference sequence). Trimming removed 3 bases at V and 2 bases at J, with 11 bases between. The CDR3 bases are TGTGCCAGTAGTATCGGGCCAGGGGCCTACAATGAGCAGTTCTTC. Residues: CASSIGPGAYNEQFF.

With respect to this clone: One end of the junction fails to match germline, which may point to a read error. V is TRBV30 and J is TRBJ2-7; TRBD1 matches at 8 bases. Germline-derived CDR1 and CDR2 are GTSNPN and SVGIG (reference sequence). The CDR3 spans 11 residues. The CDR3 loop reads CAWSVPGQEHF. Written as DNA, the CDR3 is TGTGCCTGGAGTGTACCGGGACAGGAACACTTC.

The chain recombines TRBV19 with TRBJ2-3; possible D gene TRBD2, 6 bases. The CDR3 consists of 14 residues. V lost 4 bases, J lost 0 bases, and 8 bases lay in between. CDR1 is LNHDA, CDR2 SQIVND, per germline (reference sequence). This chain's CDR3 is CASSRTTSTDTQYF. The CDR3 DNA follows: TGTGCCAGTAGTAGGACTACCAGCACAGATACGCAGTATTTT.

This sequence joins TRBV25-1 and TRBJ2-1, with TRBD2 as a possible D gene (6 bases). Germline V gene data show CDR1 as MGHDK and CDR2 as SYGVNS. The germline V and J ends were trimmed by 4 bases and 15 bases, with 16 bases remaining between them. The CDR3 runs to 12 residues. CDR3 bases: TGTGCCAGCAGTGGTTCCGGGACTCTCCCGTTCTTC. Translating gives CASSGSGTLPFF. The whole variable domain, filled in from reference TRBV25-1 and TRBJ2-1, reads EADIYQTPRYLVIGTGKKITLECSQTMGHDKMYWYQQDPGMELHLIHYSYGVNSTEKGDLSSESTVSRIRTEHFPLTLESARPSHTSQYLCASSGSGTLPFFGPGTRLTVL.

The chain recombines TRBV5-4 with TRBJ2-7; 11 bases agree with TRBD1. The V segment lost 3 bases and the J segment 6 bases; nucleotides outside the gene matches: 8. CDR1 and CDR2 (germline): SGHNT, YYREEE (reference sequence). This CDR3 is 15 amino acids long. The CDR3 DNA reads TGTGCCAGCAGCTCCCAAGGACAGGGGGCGGGCGAGCAGTACTTC. Amino acid sequence: CASSSQGQGAGEQYF.

The chain has TRBV5-5 and TRBJ2-1; D is unclear. V gave up 0 bases and J gave up 6 bases, with 10 bases separating them. The germline CDR1 and CDR2 sequences are SGHKS and YYEKEE (reference sequence). The CDR3 totals 14 residues. The CDR3 DNA reads as TGTGCCAGCAGCTTGGGACTCTCTCCCAATGAGCAGTTCTTC. Amino acids: CASSLGLSPNEQFF.

The chain uses TRBV27 and TRBJ1-1, with D maybe TRBD1 (6 bases). The CDR3 runs 14 residues. Germline assignment: CDR1 MNHEY and CDR2 SMNVEV (reference sequence). V lost 6 bases and J lost 11, with 22 bases in between. Here the CDR3 DNA reads TGTGCCAGCAGACAGGGTTTTACCCTCCCTGTGGCTTTCTTT. It codes for CASRQGFTLPVAFF.

The rearrangement joins TRBV15 to TRBJ1-1, with TRBD1 matching over 9 bases. The ends lost 6 bases at V and 11 bases at J; junction bases unmatched: 16. The CDR3 is 15 residues long. Germline V gene sequence: CDR1 LNHNV, CDR2 YYDKDF (reference sequence). CDR3 sequence: CATRTPGQGALGAFF. CDR3 DNA: TGTGCCACCAGAACTCCGGGACAGGGAGCCCTTGGGGCTTTCTTT.

The V call is TRBV13, the J call TRBJ1-2; the D gene is possibly TRBD1 (5 bases). The CDR3 length is 13 residues. V was pared by 2 bases and J by 8 bases, with 12 bases between. The germline CDR1 and CDR2 sequences are PRHDT and FYEKMQ (reference sequence). CDR3 loop: CASSLQGFIGYTF. The CDR3 nucleotides read TGTGCCAGCAGCTTACAGGGTTTTATCGGCTACACCTTC.

The V gene is TRBV29-1, the J gene TRBJ2-5; D might be TRBD2 (6 bases). Germline V CDR1 and CDR2: SQVTM, ANQGSEA. Trimming removed 7 bases at V and 9 bases at J, with 18 bases between. The CDR3 runs to 12 residues. The CDR3 DNA follows: TGCAGCGGAAACAAGGGTAGGGAGGCCCAGTACTTC. Amino acids: CSGNKGREAQYF.

V and J are TRBV9 and TRBJ2-1, with 8 bases identical to TRBD2. The V gene end was trimmed by 0 bases and the J gene end by 9 bases; junction bases not matched to a gene: 11. This CDR3 is built from 16 residues. The V gene's germline CDR1 is SGDLS and CDR2 YYNGEE. The CDR3 here is CASSVAPGLASGEQFF. The CDR3 DNA reads as TGTGCCAGCAGCGTAGCCCCAGGACTAGCCTCAGGTGAGCAGTTCTTC.